The rows below give T cell receptor beta chains drawn from one sample of a study of cytomegalovirus exposure and HLA in healthy donors. Sequencing used immunoSEQ multiplex PCR; TCRdb keeps in-frame clones, though not all of them. The sample consists of tens of thousands of clones, about three quarters of them appearing once. The specimen sequenced was PBMCs. Receptors were obtained from a woman aged 40 to 49 in good health and CMV-seropositive. Both conserved end residues are part of each CDR3. A D gene is named only where the DNA matches it firmly. Size tells how often a clone was seen (once, few, many) or the class of an expanded clone, and some rows leave it out.

abundance | len | d_gene | j_gene | v_gene | CDR3aa | CDR3nt
NA | 13 | NA | TRBJ2-4 | TRBV6-5 | CASSPGLKVIQYF | TGTGCCAGCAGCCCTGGGCTAAAAGTCATTCAGTACTTC
NA | 15 | NA | TRBJ2-1 | TRBV4-1 | CASRNWGGAYNEQFF | TGCGCCAGCAGAAATTGGGGGGGGGCTTACAATGAGCAGTTCTTC
few | 15 | NA | TRBJ1-2 | TRBV5-4 | CASSSGITVDYGYTF | TGTGCCAGCAGCTCGGGAATTACGGTGGACTATGGCTACACCTTC
NA | 16 | NA | TRBJ1-1 | TRBV28 | CASSLAAGSQNTEAFF | TGTGCCAGCAGCCTTGCCGCAGGGTCGCAAAACACTGAAGCTTTCTTT
once | 12 | TRBD1 | TRBJ1-1 | TRBV7-2 | CASSSRQGWAFF | TGTGCCAGCAGCTCCCGACAGGGTTGGGCTTTCTTT
NA | 11 | NA | TRBJ2-2 | TRBV2 | CASSLTGELFF | TGTGCCAGCAGCCTCACCGGGGAGCTGTTTTTT
NA | 13 | NA | TRBJ2-7 | TRBV9 | CASSVVREGRQYF | TGTGCCAGCAGCGTAGTCAGGGAAGGTCGGCAGTACTTC
NA | 13 | NA | TRBJ2-7 | TRBV11-3 | CASSLIRANEQYF | TGTGCCAGCAGCTTAATCAGGGCCAACGAGCAGTACTTC
few | 13 | TRBD1 | TRBJ1-2 | TRBV10-2 | CASSPGQNYGYTF | TGCGCCAGCAGCCCGGGACAGAACTATGGCTACACCTTC
NA | 15 | TRBD2 | TRBJ2-5 | TRBV6-1 | CASSGGTNFQETQYF | TGTGCCAGCAGTGGCGGGACTAATTTTCAAGAGACCCAGTACTTC
once | 13 | NA | TRBJ1-1 | TRBV7-9 | CASSLQGNTEAFF | TGTGCCAGCAGCTTACAGGGCAACACTGAAGCTTTCTTT
NA | 18 | NA | TRBJ2-6 | TRBV9 | CASSVVRSGTPGANVLTF | TGTGCCAGCAGCGTCGTGCGTTCGGGGACTCCTGGGGCCAACGTCCTGACTTTC
NA | 14 | NA | TRBJ2-7 | TRBV6-5 | CASSSDSPPYEQYF | TGTGCCAGCAGCTCGGACTCCCCTCCGTACGAGCAGTACTTC
few | 14 | TRBD1 | TRBJ1-4 | TRBV4-1 | CASSQVTGGEKLFF | TGCGCCAGCAGCCAAGTGACAGGGGGTGAAAAACTGTTTTTT
NA | 13 | NA | TRBJ1-1 | TRBV2 | CASTSERGHEAFF | TGTGCCAGCACATCAGAACGGGGACATGAAGCTTTCTTT
NA | 13 | TRBD1 | TRBJ1-2 | TRBV2 | CASSLYGQDGYTF | TGTGCCAGCAGTCTCTACGGACAGGACGGCTACACCTTC
NA | 14 | NA | TRBJ1-1 | TRBV19 | CASSPLLRNTEAFF | TGTGCCAGTAGTCCCCTTTTGAGGAACACTGAAGCTTTCTTT
NA | 15 | TRBD1 | TRBJ1-2 | TRBV30 | CAWSLPGQGNYGYTF | TGTGCCTGGAGTCTCCCGGGACAGGGAAACTATGGCTACACCTTC
few | 16 | TRBD1 | TRBJ2-1 | TRBV9 | CASSYADRGTYNEQFF | TGTGCCAGCAGCTACGCGGACAGGGGAACTTACAATGAGCAGTTCTTC
NA | 16 | TRBD1 | TRBJ1-4 | TRBV5-6 | CASSWGTGGGYEKLFF | TGTGCCAGCAGCTGGGGGACAGGGGGCGGGTATGAAAAACTGTTTTTT
NA | 15 | NA | TRBJ1-2 | TRBV5-6 | CASSMGTGRNYGYTF | TGTGCCAGCAGCATGGGTACAGGGCGTAACTATGGCTACACCTTC
NA | 14 | NA | TRBJ1-4 | TRBV7-9 | CASSPQGIGEKLFF | TGTGCCAGCAGCCCCCAGGGCATTGGAGAAAAACTGTTTTTT
NA | 12 | NA | TRBJ2-2 | TRBV6-1 | CASRGATGELFF | TGTGCCAGCAGAGGAGCCACCGGGGAGCTGTTTTTT
few | 14 | TRBD1 | TRBJ1-1 | TRBV7-9 | CSSSYGTDNTEAFF | TGTTCCAGCAGCTACGGGACAGACAACACTGAAGCTTTCTTT
NA | 17 | NA | TRBJ1-2 | TRBV7-5 | CARSLGTRTGHVYGYTF | TGTGCCAGAAGCTTAGGGACTAGGACAGGGCACGTCTATGGCTACACCTTC
NA | 14 | NA | TRBJ1-4 | TRBV15 | CATSAVQGRGKLFF | TGTGCCACCAGCGCGGTGCAGGGCAGGGGAAAACTGTTTTTT
few | 12 | NA | TRBJ1-1 | TRBV5-6 | CASSLQDTEAFF | TGTGCCAGCAGCTTGCAGGACACTGAAGCTTTCTTT
NA | 15 | NA | TRBJ2-2 | TRBV5-1 | CASSPGQPNTGELFF | TGCGCCAGCAGCCCCGGACAGCCGAACACCGGGGAGCTGTTTTTT
once | 14 | TRBD1 | TRBJ1-5 | TRBV2 | CASGGTGGNQPQHF | TGTGCCAGCGGGGGGACAGGGGGCAATCAGCCCCAGCATTTT
NA | 11 | TRBD1 | TRBJ1-1 | TRBV29-1 | CSGGQGDEAFF | TGCAGCGGTGGACAGGGAGATGAAGCTTTCTTT
NA | 15 | TRBD1 | TRBJ2-1 | TRBV10-1 | CASRIPPGQGNEQFF | TGCGCCAGCAGAATACCCCCGGGACAGGGCAATGAGCAGTTCTTC